One and the same sample provided the 12 T cell receptor beta chains below, sequenced in a study of blood T cells in healthy people across ages. Combining a sample-barcoded 5' primer with a J-beta primer mix, a second PCR ran for about 6 to 11 cycles. TCRdb ran MiXCR on the 5' RACE reads and lists one entry per CDR3 protein. The sample has over 1,200,000 distinct CDR3 sequences, almost 60% seen once; the top ten hold roughly 7%. Sequenced material: blood. These receptors were obtained from a man between 18 and 35 years old in good health.

V is TRBV6-5 and J is TRBJ2-7; 8 bases are a match to TRBD1. CDR3 length: 15 amino acids. The V gene's germline CDR1 is MNHEY and CDR2 SVGAGI. The V segment lost 5 bases and the J segment 3 bases; nucleotides outside the gene matches: 9. CDR3 coding DNA: TGTGCCAGCAGTCCCCGGACAGGGCCACACTACGAGCAGTACTTC. This encodes CASSPRTGPHYEQYF.

V usage is TRBV12-3 or TRBV12-4 and J usage is TRBJ2-1; 8 nucleotides align to TRBD1. The V and J ends lost 6 bases and 7 bases, in that order; junction bases with no gene match: 14. The length of the CDR3 is 16 residues. This chain's CDR3 is CASSQDRAYAKNEQFF. The CDR3 nucleotides read TGTGCCAGCAGCCAGGACAGGGCCTATGCAAAAAATGAGCAGTTCTTC.

This clonotype was seen just once. The genes are TRBV6-5 and TRBJ2-1; no reliable D call. The CDR3 extends over 15 amino acids. The germline V gene has CDR1 MNHEY and CDR2 SVGAGI. The V end was cut by 4 bases, the J end by 2 bases, with 12 bases between. CDR3 protein: CASSSSLTPYNEQFF. In nucleotides, the CDR3 is TGTGCCAGCAGTTCGTCCCTCACCCCCTACAATGAGCAGTTCTTC.

This sequence joins TRBV29-1 and TRBJ2-1, with 11 bases that match TRBD2. V lost 8 bases, J lost 3 bases, and 6 bases stayed unmatched. The V gene's germline CDR1 is SQVTM and CDR2 ANQGSEA. The CDR3 is 14 residues long. The CDR3 sequence is CSLGLADNYNEQFF. CDR3 DNA sequence: TGCAGCCTGGGACTAGCGGATAACTACAATGAGCAGTTCTTC.

V usage is TRBV12-3 or TRBV12-4 and J usage is TRBJ2-5, with D maybe TRBD2 (5 bases). This CDR3 contains 13 residues. Trimming pared 5 bases from V and 4 bases from J, leaving 11 bases between. In nucleotides, the CDR3 is TGTGCCAGCAGTGTAGGCGGGCCAGAGACCCAGTACTTC. This translates into CASSVGGPETQYF.

V usage is TRBV20-1 and J usage is TRBJ1-1; D possibly corresponds to TRBD1 (5 bases). V lost 7 bases and J 4 bases, leaving 10 bases between the germline ends. The CDR3 has 11 amino acids. Germline values: CDR1 DFQATT, CDR2 SNEGSKA (reference sequence). The CDR3 bases are TGCAGTGGGAAGAGGGGCACTGAAGCTTTCTTT. This sequence encodes CSGKRGTEAFF.

The chain recombines TRBV12-3 or TRBV12-4 with TRBJ2-1, with TRBD1 identical over 7 bases. This CDR3 contains 15 residues. V dropped 6 bases and J dropped 7; count of bases not matched to a gene: 12. The CDR3 sequence is CASSRDSYPTNEQFF. DNA for the CDR3: TGTGCCAGCAGCCGGGACAGCTACCCGACGAATGAGCAGTTCTTC.

The rearrangement joins TRBV12-3 or TRBV12-4 to TRBJ2-5; D not resolved. V lost 3 bases and J lost 5, with 7 bases in between. The CDR3 contains 12 residues. This chain's CDR3 is CASSFDLETQYF. In nucleotides, the CDR3 is TGTGCCAGCAGTTTTGACCTTGAGACCCAGTACTTC.

The V and J genes are TRBV18 and TRBJ2-2, with D hard to call. Germline CDR1 and CDR2: KGHSH and LQKENI. Deletions cut 6 bases from V and 11 bases from J, with 13 bases between. The CDR3 is 12 residues long. CDR3 amino acids: CASSPFDGELFF. The CDR3 region has the DNA TGTGCCAGCTCCCCCTTTGACGGCGAGCTGTTTTTT.

The genes are TRBV6-6 and TRBJ2-1; the D gene is possibly TRBD1 (5 bases). The CDR3 consists of 11 residues. V was trimmed by 8 bases and J by 13 bases, leaving 15 bases between them. Germline loops: CDR1 MNHNY, CDR2 SVGAGI (reference sequence). The CDR3 sequence is CASSGLETQFF. CDR3 DNA sequence: TGTGCCAGCTCAGGGCTAGAGACCCAGTTCTTC.

Many counts were recorded for this clonotype. J is TRBJ2-7 and V is TRBV12-3 or TRBV12-4, with unresolved D. V lost 6 bases and J 5 bases, leaving 8 bases between the germline ends. CDR3 size: 11 residues. In DNA form, the CDR3 reads TGTGCCAGCAGCTTTAGGGACGAGCAGTACTTC. The encoded protein is CASSFRDEQYF.

This rearrangement joins TRBV5-1 to TRBJ2-3; D may match TRBD1 or TRBD2 (6 bases each). The CDR3 loop spans 16 amino acids. Trimming stripped 2 bases from V and 2 bases from J, with 15 bases between. Germline values: CDR1 SGHRS, CDR2 YFSETQ. CDR3 residues: CASSFGTREVTDTQYF. In nucleotides, the CDR3 is TGCGCCAGCAGCTTCGGGACAAGGGAGGTCACAGATACGCAGTATTTT.